These 16 T cell receptor beta chains originate from one sample sequenced in a study of shared clonotypes between healthy human individuals. Libraries were prepared by immunoSEQ multiplex PCR; TCRdb keeps only in-frame clonotypes and omits some of them. Here the sample spans over a million clones, 65% to 75% being singletons. The source material was memory CD4+ T cells sorted from blood. The sample's subset: CD45RA-negative fraction. Receptors originate from a man aged 18 to 29 in good health.

The J gene is TRBJ2-2, the V gene TRBV11-3, with D possibly TRBD2 on 6 matching bases. With 4 bases removed from V and 5 bases from J, the gap between germline ends came to 14 bases. The CDR3 sequence is 15 residues long. Germline CDR1 SGHNT, CDR2 YENEEA. The DNA of the CDR3 is TGTGCCAGCAGCTACGGGACTGCTGGGACCGGGGAGCTGTTTTTT. Amino acid sequence: CASSYGTAGTGELFF.

This clone has only a few counts. CDR3 DNA: TGTGCCAACAGTCCCCTCGGGGCCAACGTCCTGACTTTC. It yields the protein CANSPLGANVLTF. The rearrangement links TRBV7-8 to TRBJ2-6; D unresolved. The CDR3 length is 13 residues. V was trimmed by 10 bases and J by 4 bases, leaving 11 bases between them. Looked up from germline, CDR1 is SGHVS and CDR2 is FQNEAQ. Based on the CDR3 plus reference TRBV7-8 and TRBJ2-6, the full variable domain is GAGVSQSPRYKVAKRGQDVALRCDPISGHVSLFWYQQALGQGPEFLTYFQNEAQLDKSGLPSDRFFAERPEGSVSTLKIQRTQQEDSAVYLCANSPLGANVLTFGAGSRLTVL.

The chain combines TRBV28 with TRBJ1-2; tentatively, D is TRBD1 (6 bases). The V end was cut by 5 bases, the J end by 5 bases, with 21 bases between. The CDR3 contains 16 residues. CDR1 MDHEN and CDR2 SYDVKM come from the germline V gene. The CDR3, as DNA: TGTGCCAGCAGTACCAGCGGGACACTTATTGAGTATGGCTACACCTTC. Protein: CASSTSGTLIEYGYTF.

This chain uses TRBV5-7 with TRBJ2-1; 8 bases align to TRBD1. TRBV5-7 has ORF status, its function being uncertain. This CDR3 region has 17 residues. V lost 1 base, J lost 0 bases, and 6 bases stayed unmatched. The CDR3 DNA is TGTGCCAGCAGCTTGAGGACAGGGAAGAGCTCCTACAATGAGCAGTTCTTC. As protein: CASSLRTGKSSYNEQFF.

The chain carries TRBV6-1 and TRBJ1-5; D possibly corresponds to TRBD1 (6 bases). CDR3 length equals 14 residues. V dropped 6 bases and J dropped 6 bases, with 15 bases sitting between them. Germline V gene lookup returns CDR1 MNHNS and CDR2 SASEGT. CDR3 bases: TGTGCCAGCAGCCGCCAGGGAGGGGGTCAGCCCCAGCATTTT. Translated, it gives CASSRQGGGQPQHF.

The chain uses TRBV5-5 and TRBJ1-1; 7 positions match TRBD1. The ends lost 4 bases at V and 11 bases at J; junction bases unmatched: 11. CDR3 size: 13 residues. Germline V lookup: CDR1 SGHKS, CDR2 YYEKEE (reference sequence). The CDR3 DNA is TGTGCCAGCAGCGTACTTGACAGGGAGGTGGCTTTCTTT. This translates into CASSVLDREVAFF.

V and J are TRBV9 and TRBJ1-2; 9 positions match TRBD1. The CDR3 extends over 15 amino acids. Per germline, CDR1 SGDLS and CDR2 YYNGEE. The V gene end was trimmed by 2 bases and the J gene end by 8 bases; junction bases not matched to a gene: 10. CDR3: CASSVATGGMGGYTF. DNA for the CDR3: TGTGCCAGCAGCGTCGCAACAGGGGGCATGGGAGGCTACACCTTC. Looking up the rest from reference TRBV9 and TRBJ1-2 gives the full variable domain: DSGVTQTPKHLITATGQRVTLRCSPRSGDLSVYWYQQSLDQGLQFLIQYYNGEERAKGNILERFSAQQFPDLHSELNLSSLELGDSALYFCASSVATGGMGGYTFGSGTRLTVV.

The chain employs TRBV27 and TRBJ1-1; D remains unclear. Germline CDR1 MNHEY, CDR2 SMNVEV (reference sequence). Trimming removed 2 bases from V and 5 bases from J, with 15 bases in between. The CDR3 is 15 residues long. The CDR3 nucleotides are TGTGCCAGCAGTTTAGTTGCCCAGAAGGGAACTGAAGCTTTCTTT. Residues: CASSLVAQKGTEAFF.

This chain connects TRBV7-2 to TRBJ1-2; no definite D call. Germline V gene data show CDR1 as SGHTA and CDR2 as FQGNSA. V was trimmed by 3 bases and J by 9 bases, leaving 11 bases between them. The CDR3 runs to 12 residues. CDR3 sequence: CASSLKEARYTF. The DNA for the CDR3 is TGTGCCAGCAGCTTGAAGGAGGCCCGCTACACCTTC.

Written as DNA, the CDR3 is TGTGCCAGCAGCCGACAGCAAAACACCATATATTTT. It codes for CASSRQQNTIYF. The chain is built from TRBV28 and TRBJ1-3; tentatively, D is TRBD1 (5 bases). Deletions cut 6 bases from V and 6 bases from J, with 9 bases between. Germline CDR1 is MDHEN and CDR2 is SYDVKM. This CDR3 is built from 12 residues.

The table lists this clone with a few counts. The DNA of the CDR3 is TGTGCCAGCAACACGGGACAGCTTGGCGAGCAGTACTTC. It yields the protein CASNTGQLGEQYF. The gene calls are TRBV2 and TRBJ2-7, with TRBD1 matching over 7 bases. CDR3 length equals 13 residues. Germline V gene lookup returns CDR1 SNHLY and CDR2 FYNNEI. J lost 6 bases, V lost 7 bases, and 9 bases had no gene match.

This clone was detected a few times. V gene TRBV30 combines with J gene TRBJ2-5; 10 positions agree with TRBD1. The CDR3 is 15 residues long. Germline values: CDR1 GTSNPN, CDR2 SVGIG (reference sequence). The V and J ends lost 2 bases and 4 bases, in that order; junction bases with no gene match: 7. The CDR3 sequence is CAWSPGTGVRETQYF. In DNA, the CDR3 is TGTGCCTGGAGTCCCGGGACAGGGGTGAGAGAGACCCAGTACTTC.

The V gene is TRBV18, the J gene TRBJ2-2; D gene uncertain. Trimming cost V 1 base and J 6 bases, with 12 bases left between them. The CDR3 has 15 amino acids. CDR1 and CDR2 from the germline V gene are KGHSH and LQKENI. The CDR3 nucleotides read TGTGCCAGCTCACCACTAGGCCTTTCGGCCGGGGAGCTGTTTTTT. This sequence encodes CASSPLGLSAGELFF. The whole variable domain, filled in from reference TRBV18 and TRBJ2-2, reads NAGVMQNPRHLVRRRGQEARLRCSPMKGHSHVYWYRQLPEEGLKFMVYLQKENIIDESGMPKERFSAEFPKEGPSILRIQQVVRGDSAAYFCASSPLGLSAGELFFGEGSRLTVL.

This clone was recorded only once. The CDR3 nucleotides read TGTGCCAGCAGCCATTCCCCGGCTGCGAACGGTGAGCAGTTCTTC. Translation gives CASSHSPAANGEQFF. V is TRBV7-6 and J is TRBJ2-1; D is undetermined. This CDR3 is built from 15 residues. Germline-derived CDR1 and CDR2 are SGHVS and FNYEAQ. The germline V and J ends were trimmed by 5 bases and 9 bases, with 20 bases remaining between them.

This rearrangement joins TRBV5-6 to TRBJ1-6, with TRBD1 as a possible D gene (5 bases). The CDR3 totals 17 residues. Trimming pared 7 bases from V and 0 bases from J, leaving 17 bases between. Germline CDR1 is SGHDT and CDR2 is YYEEEE. CDR3 region: CASLDMSLNSYNSPLHF. In nucleotides, the CDR3 is TGTGCCAGCCTGGACATGTCACTCAACTCCTATAATTCACCCCTCCACTTT.

The V call is TRBV7-8, the J call TRBJ2-1; D not resolved. The CDR3 spans 14 residues. Trimming took off 1 base at V and 3 bases at J, with 7 bases between the two ends. CDR1 and CDR2 from the germline V gene are SGHVS and FQNEAQ. CDR3 loop: CASSLGRSYNEQFF. The CDR3 coding sequence is TGTGCCAGCAGCTTAGGACGGAGCTACAATGAGCAGTTCTTC.